The 26 T cell receptor beta chains in this list originate from one sample, sequenced in a study of T cell clonality in common variable immunodeficiency. Some clones are missing from TCRdb's copy, which holds only in-frame ones; the method was immunoSEQ multiplex PCR. This sample has about 52,000 clones and no singletons, with just over 2% in the ten largest. The sample taken for sequencing was peripheral blood mononuclear cells. The receptors were sampled from a person aged 18 to 70 in good health.

This clone was seen many times. The read ends 3 residues early relative to the CDR3; the germline J gene fills the gap. The V call is TRBV12-5, the J call TRBJ2-1, with 10 bases identical to TRBD1. Germline loops: CDR1 LGHNT, CDR2 FRNRAP. The CDR3 loop spans 15 amino acids. Germline trimming cut 1 base from V and 8 bases from J; bases unmatched to any gene: 5. CDR3 amino acids: CASGLGDRGGHEQFF. The part of the CDR3 DNA that was read is TGTGCTAGTGGTTTGGGGGACAGGGGTGGGCATGAG.

This clone was seen at least ten times. The read ends 3 residues shy of where the CDR3 ends; the end is completed using the germline J gene. The V and J genes are TRBV14 and TRBJ1-2; TRBD1 might be the D (6 bases). The V gene lost 6 bases and the J gene lost 2 bases, with 10 bases spanning the gap. Germline CDR1 and CDR2: SGHDN and FVKESK. The CDR3 is 13 amino acids. CDR3 bases read: TGTGCCAGCAGTCAGGGGCGGAACTATGGC. It encodes CASSQGRNYG. The entire CDR3 reads CASSQGRNYGYTF. Full variable domain (outside the CDR3, taken from reference TRBV14 and TRBJ1-2): EAGVTQFPSHSVIEKGQTVTLRCDPISGHDNLYWYRRVMGKEIKFLLHFVKESKQDESGMPNNRFLAERTGGTYSTLKVQPAELEDSGVYFCASSQGRNYGYTFGSGTRLTVV.

Many counts were recorded for this clone. The observed sequence ends 3 residues before the CDR3 terminus, with the missing tail filled in from the germline J gene. The genes are TRBV7-3 and TRBJ2-3; 11 nucleotides align to TRBD2. The CDR3 is made up of 14 amino acids. V was pared by 4 bases and J by 5 bases, with 2 bases of the junction left unmatched. Looked up from germline, CDR1 is SGHTA and CDR2 is FQGTGA. The CDR3 DNA, read in part, is TGTGCCAGCAGCTACGGACTAGCGGGAGATACG. This encodes CASSYGLAGDT. In full, the CDR3 reads CASSYGLAGDTQYF.

This clone showed up many times. Read data end 3 residues before the CDR3 end; the end is taken from the germline J gene. V gene TRBV6-2 or TRBV6-3 combines with J gene TRBJ1-2; no firm D call. Germline values: CDR1 MNHEY, CDR2 SVGEGT. This CDR3 region has 13 residues. The CDR3 here is CASSYSAQMWYTF. CDR3 DNA (partial): TGTGCCAGCAGTTACTCGGCACAAATGTGG.

This clone has a count of ten or more. The CDR3 end falls 3 residues outside the read, so it is completed with the germline J gene. This chain joins TRBV30 and TRBJ1-4; TRBD1 aligns across 7 bases. V gave up 2 bases and J gave up 3 bases; unmatched junction bases: 9. In germline, CDR1 is GTSNPN, CDR2 SVGIG (reference sequence). The CDR3 spans 16 residues. CDR3 protein: CAWSFSRTGANEKLFF. The sequenced CDR3 bases are TGTGCCTGGAGTTTTAGTAGGACAGGTGCTAATGAAAAA.

For this clone: From the germline J gene comes the end of the CDR3, since the read stops 3 residues before it. The chain joins TRBV18 to TRBJ2-3; tentative D call: TRBD1 (6 bases). CDR1 and CDR2 (germline): KGHSH, LQKENI. This CDR3 region has 14 residues. CDR3 residues: CASSPRDINQPQYF. Incomplete CDR3 DNA: TGTGCCAGCTCACCTCGGGACATCAATCAGCCG.

Many counts were recorded for this clone. The read comes to an end 3 residues before the CDR3 does, leaving the germline J gene to fill in the end. V gene TRBV19 combines with J gene TRBJ2-1; 10 bases fit TRBD2. The CDR3 spans 14 residues. Germline V lookup: CDR1 LNHDA, CDR2 SQIVND (reference sequence). V shed 7 bases, J shed 8 bases, and the junction held 8 bases outside the gene matches. CDR3 DNA, as far as it was read: TGTGCCAGTAATCTAGCGGGAGAAGTATATGAG. Translation gives CASNLAGEVYE. The CDR3 in its entirety is CASNLAGEVYEQFF.

This clone has a handful of counts. The junction shows a germline mismatch at one end, possibly a read error. The read stops 3 residues short of the end of the CDR3; the missing end is completed from the germline J gene. Other DNA sequences from this sample encode an identical CDR3 as well. V gene TRBV30 combines with J gene TRBJ1-3; 8 bases align to TRBD1. Germline lookup yields CDR1 GTSNPN and CDR2 SVGIG (reference sequence). The CDR3 is made up of 14 amino acids. CDR3 DNA, as far as it was read: TGTGCCTGGAACCGACAGGGGACTGGAAACACA. The encoded protein is CAWNRQGTGNT. The full CDR3 sequence reads CAWNRQGTGNTIYF.

Many counts were recorded for this clone. The read finishes 3 residues shy of the CDR3 end, and the germline J gene is used to complete it. This chain connects TRBV18 to TRBJ2-2; TRBD1 matches 7 bases. The CDR3 spans 17 residues. CDR1 KGHSH and CDR2 LQKENI come from the germline V gene. V shed 1 base, J shed 4 bases, and the junction held 9 bases outside the gene matches. CDR3 DNA, as far as it was read: TGTGCCAGCTCACCACAATTTGGACAGGCCGGCACCGGGGAG. This translates into CASSPQFGQAGTGE. The whole CDR3 protein reads CASSPQFGQAGTGELFF.

This clone has ten or more counts. The DNA ends 3 residues before the CDR3 does, and the rest of the CDR3 is filled in from the germline J gene. J is TRBJ2-3 and V is TRBV5-1; no clear D. The V end was cut by 2 bases, the J end by 1 base, with 11 bases between. The germline gives CDR1 SGHRS, CDR2 YFSETQ. The CDR3 is made up of 15 amino acids. The CDR3 DNA, read in part, is TGCGCCAGCAGCTTCCGGCAGGCTGGCACAGATACG. Its translation is CASSFRQAGTDT. The full CDR3 protein reads CASSFRQAGTDTQYF.

This clone was recorded at least ten times. The CDR3 end lies 3 residues beyond the end of the read and is filled in from the germline J gene. The chain recombines TRBV20-1 with TRBJ2-1, with TRBD2 matching over 8 bases. The ends lost 4 bases at V and 4 bases at J; junction bases unmatched: 15. The CDR3 contains 17 residues. CDR1 DFQATT and CDR2 SNEGSKA come from the germline V gene (reference sequence). The CDR3 bases that were read are TGCAGTGCTACGTTCGAATGGCGGGAGGATATATACAATGAG. This sequence encodes CSATFEWREDIYNE. The entire CDR3 protein is CSATFEWREDIYNEQFF.

This clone occurred many times. The read is 3 residues too short to cover the CDR3 end, so that end is filled in from the germline J gene. The V and J genes are TRBV7-2 and TRBJ1-4, with 7 bases that match TRBD1. Germline V gene data show CDR1 as SGHTA and CDR2 as FQGNSA. J lost 4 bases, V lost 6 bases, and 8 bases had no gene match. The CDR3 is 15 amino acids. The sequenced part of the CDR3 DNA is TGTGCCAGCAGTCGAAACAGGGGTCTTAATGAAAAA. Translating it yields CASSRNRGLNEK. The full CDR3 protein is CASSRNRGLNEKLFF.

This clone was detected a few times. The CDR3 extends 3 residues past the end of the read, so its final part is completed from the germline J gene. The chain couples TRBV7-9 to TRBJ2-2; TRBD1 is a possible D gene (5 bases). CDR1 and CDR2 (germline): SEHNR, FQNEAQ (reference sequence). The CDR3 is made up of 15 amino acids. Trimming took off 6 bases at V and 4 bases at J, with 15 bases between the two ends. CDR3 in amino acids: CASSLLDSVTGELFF. CDR3 bases read: TGTGCCAGCAGTTTATTAGACAGCGTCACCGGGGAG. The whole variable domain, filled in from reference TRBV7-9 and TRBJ2-2, reads DTGVSQNPRHKITKRGQNVTFRCDPISEHNRLYWYRQTLGQGPEFLTYFQNEAQLEKSRLLSDRFSAERPKGSFSTLEIQRTEQGDSAMYLCASSLLDSVTGELFFGEGSRLTVL.

In its sample, this clone was seen a few times. The read ends 3 residues early relative to the CDR3; the germline J gene fills the gap. This chain uses TRBV19 with TRBJ1-3; perhaps TRBD1 as D (5 bases). V dropped 6 bases and J dropped 6 bases, with 12 bases sitting between them. This CDR3 is 13 amino acids long. The germline gives CDR1 LNHDA, CDR2 SQIVND (reference sequence). The CDR3 sequence: CASSQGRENTIYF. The CDR3 bases that were read are TGTGCCAGTAGCCAGGGAAGAGAAAACACC.

This clone was detected many times. The read finishes 3 residues shy of the CDR3 end, and the germline J gene is used to complete it. This chain uses TRBV7-9 with TRBJ2-7; D not certain. The CDR3 length is 11 residues. V lost 5 bases to trimming and J lost 1 base, with 3 bases between them. Germline V gene sequence: CDR1 SEHNR, CDR2 FQNEAQ (reference sequence). CDR3 sequence: CASSLSYEQYF. The covered CDR3 bases are TGTGCCAGCAGCCTATCCTACGAG. The variable domain in full, completed from reference TRBV7-9 and TRBJ2-7, reads DTGVSQNPRHKITKRGQNVTFRCDPISEHNRLYWYRQTLGQGPEFLTYFQNEAQLEKSRLLSDRFSAERPKGSFSTLEIQRTEQGDSAMYLCASSLSYEQYFGPGTRLTVT.

Many counts were recorded for this clone. The sequenced fragment ends 3 residues before the CDR3 boundary, so the rest is inferred from the germline J gene. This chain links TRBV15 with TRBJ1-2; D possibly corresponds to TRBD1 (5 bases). Germline V gene sequence: CDR1 LNHNV, CDR2 YYDKDF (reference sequence). The germline V and J ends were trimmed by 5 bases and 5 bases, with 12 bases remaining between them. The length of the CDR3 is 13 residues. CDR3 in amino acids: CATSSAGGYGYTF. The CDR3 DNA, read in part, is TGTGCCACCAGCTCAGCCGGGGGGTATGGC.

This clone was recorded a few times. The CDR3 end falls 3 residues outside the read, so it is completed with the germline J gene. The chain combines TRBV20-1 with TRBJ2-1; 10 positions agree with TRBD2. Germline loops: CDR1 DFQATT, CDR2 SNEGSKA (reference sequence). Trimming took 3 bases from V and 9 from J; bases not matched to a gene: 11. The CDR3 totals 15 residues. CDR3 bases read: TGCAGTGCTAGGTCGGGACTAGCGCCCAAGGGTGAG. As protein: CSARSGLAPKGE. The complete CDR3 protein is CSARSGLAPKGEQFF.

The table lists this clone with many counts. The CDR3 is cut off 3 residues early in the read; its end comes from the germline J gene. The rearrangement uses TRBV30 and TRBJ2-1, with 8 nucleotides matching TRBD2. In germline, CDR1 is GTSNPN, CDR2 SVGIG (reference sequence). This CDR3 is 12 amino acids long. The trim removed 2 bases at V and 6 bases at J, leaving 0 bases unmatched. CDR3 in amino acids: CAWSRGGNEQFF. Partial CDR3 DNA: TGTGCCTGGAGTCGGGGGGGCAATGAG.

As to this clone: The DNA ends 3 residues before the CDR3 does, and the rest of the CDR3 is filled in from the germline J gene. V and J are TRBV30 and TRBJ2-7, with 9 nucleotides matching TRBD2. The CDR3 sequence is 14 residues long. The J segment lost 6 bases and the V segment lost 0 bases, leaving 6 bases of the junction unmatched. Germline V CDR1 and CDR2: GTSNPN, SVGIG (reference sequence). CDR3 DNA (partial): TGTGCCTGGAGTGTACGAGCGGGAGGAGGCGAG. Protein sequence: CAWSVRAGGGE. The full CDR3 sequence reads CAWSVRAGGGEQYF.

This clone occurred many times. Read data end 3 residues before the CDR3 end; the end is taken from the germline J gene. This chain connects TRBV27 to TRBJ1-2; 9 nucleotides line up with TRBD1. Germline V CDR1 and CDR2: MNHEY, SMNVEV (reference sequence). CDR3 size: 15 residues. The DNA read from the CDR3 is TGTGCCAGCAGTTCGAGAAATCGGGACAGGGAAAGC. Its protein is CASSSRNRDRES. The complete CDR3 sequence is CASSSRNRDRESYTF.

Ten or more counts support this clone. The read ends 3 residues before the CDR3 terminus; that terminus is restored from the germline J gene. This specimen includes other DNA sequences encoding the same CDR3. This chain joins TRBV6-2 or TRBV6-3 and TRBJ2-1; 8 positions match TRBD2. J was trimmed by 8 bases and V by 7 bases; bases with no gene match: 13. The CDR3 extends over 15 amino acids. Germline V gene sequence: CDR1 MNHEY, CDR2 SVGEGT. Incomplete CDR3 DNA: TGTGCCAGCACTCTACCGGGGACTAGTATCCATGAG. It encodes CASTLPGTSIHE. Given in full, the CDR3 is CASTLPGTSIHEQFF.

This clone was recorded many times. The CDR3 goes on 3 residues after the read ends, and that part is filled in from the germline J gene. The rearrangement uses TRBV19 and TRBJ2-7, with a weak D call TRBD1 (6 bases). Trimming removed 5 bases from V and 3 bases from J, with 14 bases in between. Per germline, CDR1 LNHDA and CDR2 SQIVND (reference sequence). The CDR3 covers 14 residues. CDR3 DNA, as far as it was read: TGTGCCAGTAGTCCTCAGACAGGTCGCTACGAG. Protein sequence: CASSPQTGRYE. The whole CDR3 protein is CASSPQTGRYEQYF.

This clone was seen ten or more times. The read halts 3 residues ahead of the CDR3 end, with the missing end drawn from the germline J gene. The chain couples TRBV11-2 to TRBJ2-2; 14 bases are a match to TRBD2. Trimming took 4 bases from V and 7 from J; bases not matched to a gene: 2. The CDR3 length is 15 residues. Germline V CDR1 and CDR2: SGHAT, FQNNGV. The CDR3 bases that were read are TGTGCCAGCAGCTCGACTAGCGGGAGGGGCGGGGAG. Protein sequence: CASSSTSGRGGE. The CDR3 in full is CASSSTSGRGGELFF.

This clone appeared a few times. The CDR3 end falls 3 residues outside the read, so it is completed with the germline J gene. V gene TRBV19 combines with J gene TRBJ1-6; 10 nucleotides agree with TRBD1. Losses at the gene ends were 6 bases for V and 10 bases for J; bases not matched to a gene: 6. Germline values: CDR1 LNHDA, CDR2 SQIVND (reference sequence). The CDR3 contains 14 residues. The sequenced part of the CDR3 DNA is TGTGCCAGTAGGGGACAGGGGTGGGGATCACCC. Encoded protein: CASRGQGWGSP. Given in full, the CDR3 is CASRGQGWGSPLHF.

This clone was observed at least ten times. The read ends 3 residues early relative to the CDR3; the germline J gene fills the gap. V usage is TRBV28 and J usage is TRBJ2-3, with TRBD1 as a possible D gene (6 bases). V was cut by 6 bases and J by 8 bases, with 21 bases left in between. Per the germline V gene, CDR1 is MDHEN and CDR2 is SYDVKM. The CDR3 is 15 residues long. CDR3 DNA (partial): TGTGCCAGCAGGCTCGACGGGACACACGGCGGTACG. Translation: CASRLDGTHGGT. Given in full, the CDR3 is CASRLDGTHGGTQYF.

This clone showed up many times. The read terminates 3 residues ahead of where the CDR3 ends, so the germline J gene completes it. The V gene is TRBV23-1, the J gene TRBJ2-5; D gene uncertain. TRBV23-1 is recorded as an ORF, its role being uncertain. There are 10 residues in the CDR3. V lost 7 bases and J lost 4, with 4 bases in between. The part of the CDR3 DNA that was read is TGCGCCAGCACTCTAGAGACC. Translation: CASTLET. The CDR3, in full, reads CASTLETQYF.